Below are 30 T cell receptor beta chains sequenced from a single sample in a study of cytomegalovirus exposure and HLA in healthy donors. The PCR contained 60 Vbeta and 13 Jbeta primers. Generated by immunoSEQ multiplex PCR, the TCRdb table keeps only in-frame clones and is missing some. The table lists 150,000 or so clones, about 77% of them singletons. Sequenced: PBMCs. These TCRs come from a man aged 25-45 years in good health and CMV-seronegative.

The chain joins TRBV7-2 to TRBJ2-5; 9 nucleotides align to TRBD2. With V trimmed by 0 bases and J by 2 bases, 4 bases remained unmatched. Germline V gene data show CDR1 as SGHTA and CDR2 as FQGNSA. The CDR3 consists of 16 residues. CDR3 DNA sequence: TGTGCCAGCAGCTTAGCGCGTAGCGGGGGACAAGAGACCCAGTACTTC. This codes for CASSLARSGGQETQYF.

This clone was detected a few times. The gene calls are TRBV12-5 and TRBJ2-3; 10 bases agree with TRBD2. In germline, CDR1 is LGHNT, CDR2 FRNRAP. The CDR3 has 17 residues. J was trimmed by 6 bases and V by 5 bases; bases with no gene match: 14. The CDR3 protein is CASGPGVGAGGRDTQYF. CDR3 bases: TGTGCTAGTGGTCCGGGGGTAGGAGCGGGGGGGAGGGATACGCAGTATTTT.

This clone showed up just a few times. J is TRBJ1-3 and V is TRBV30; D may be TRBD1 (5 bases). The germline V and J ends were trimmed by 8 bases and 4 bases, with 18 bases remaining between them. The V gene's germline CDR1 is GTSNPN and CDR2 SVGIG (reference sequence). This CDR3 has 14 residues. For the CDR3, the DNA is TGTGCCGTCCCAGGGCTAGCGGGCGGAAACACCATATATTTT. Residues: CAVPGLAGGNTIYF.

The genes are TRBV19 and TRBJ2-1, with a tentative D call TRBD2 (6 bases). Per germline, CDR1 LNHDA and CDR2 SQIVND (reference sequence). V dropped 9 bases and J dropped 3 bases, with 15 bases sitting between them. CDR3 length: 14 amino acids. The CDR3 sequence is CARVPGLHYNEQFF. CDR3 in DNA: TGTGCCAGAGTACCGGGACTTCACTACAATGAGCAGTTCTTC.

CDR3 loop: CASSISGQGRAESGANVLTF. In DNA, the CDR3 is TGTGCCAGTAGTATATCCGGACAGGGGCGGGCCGAATCTGGGGCCAACGTCCTGACTTTC. The chain uses TRBV19 and TRBJ2-6, with 9 bases aligning to TRBD1. The CDR3 is made up of 20 amino acids. The germline gives CDR1 LNHDA, CDR2 SQIVND (reference sequence). J lost 1 base, V lost 2 bases, and 12 bases had no gene match.

CDR3 DNA: TGTGCCAGCAGTCCAAAGAACAGGGGGCGCGGAGCAGATACGCAGTATTTT. Protein: CASSPKNRGRGADTQYF. The rearrangement links TRBV27 to TRBJ2-3; 9 nucleotides agree with TRBD1. J was trimmed by 4 bases and V by 5 bases; bases with no gene match: 13. There are 17 residues in the CDR3. Germline values: CDR1 MNHEY, CDR2 SMNVEV (reference sequence).

The gene calls are TRBV18 and TRBJ2-7; D remains ambiguous. In germline, CDR1 is KGHSH, CDR2 LQKENI. The length of the CDR3 is 15 residues. The V gene lost 3 bases and the J gene lost 3 bases, with 15 bases spanning the gap. CDR3 nucleotide sequence: TGTGCCAGCTCACCGGCGACTCTACCCTACTACGAGCAGTACTTC. Translating gives CASSPATLPYYEQYF.

V usage is TRBV27 and J usage is TRBJ1-1; D might be TRBD1 (6 bases). V lost 6 bases and J lost 10, with 12 bases in between. The CDR3 is 11 residues long. CDR1 and CDR2 (germline): MNHEY, SMNVEV (reference sequence). The DNA for the CDR3 is TGTGCCAGCAGCGACAGGTCCCTAGCTTTCTTT. Its translation is CASSDRSLAFF.

This clone is a singleton in its sample. The CDR3 is CASSAGLANEQYF. The CDR3, as DNA: TGTGCCAGCAGTGCGGGACTAGCAAACGAGCAGTACTTC. J is TRBJ2-7 and V is TRBV28, with TRBD2 identical over 9 bases. The CDR3 consists of 13 residues. V lost 5 bases to trimming and J lost 5 bases; unmatched junction nucleotides: 4. Germline V lookup: CDR1 MDHEN, CDR2 SYDVKM.

This clone was observed a few times. Other nucleotide sequences from this sample produce the same CDR3. This chain joins TRBV27 and TRBJ2-3, with 7 bases matching TRBD2. The CDR3 totals 17 residues. CDR1 and CDR2 from the germline V gene are MNHEY and SMNVEV (reference sequence). V lost 0 bases to trimming and J lost 0 bases; unmatched junction nucleotides: 6. DNA of the CDR3: TGTGCCAGCAGTTTATCGGGAGAGCGGGGAAGCACAGATACGCAGTATTTT. It is translated as CASSLSGERGSTDTQYF.

The chain recombines TRBV7-2 with TRBJ1-1, with 8 bases aligning to TRBD1. CDR1 SGHTA and CDR2 FQGNSA come from the germline V gene. V gave up 5 bases and J gave up 0 bases; unmatched junction bases: 14. The CDR3 is 18 residues long. This CDR3 reads CASSRSGTGRKMNTEAFF. CDR3 bases: TGTGCCAGCAGCCGATCCGGGACAGGAAGAAAGATGAACACTGAAGCTTTCTTT.

A few counts support this clone. The rearrangement links TRBV6-6 to TRBJ1-5; TRBD1 agrees at 8 bases. Germline-derived CDR1 and CDR2 are MNHNY and SVGAGI (reference sequence). The CDR3 loop spans 16 amino acids. The J segment lost 9 bases and the V segment lost 0 bases, leaving 10 bases of the junction unmatched. CDR3 residues: CASSYSPGQALWPQHF. The CDR3, as DNA: TGTGCCAGCAGTTACTCACCGGGACAGGCCTTGTGGCCCCAGCATTTT.

The rearrangement links TRBV6-1 to TRBJ2-5; D not resolved. With 6 bases removed from V and 0 bases from J, the gap between germline ends came to 8 bases. The V gene's germline CDR1 is MNHNS and CDR2 SASEGT. The CDR3 contains 13 residues. CDR3 DNA sequence: TGTGCCAGCAGCCCCTACTACCAAGAGACCCAGTACTTC. Translating it yields CASSPYYQETQYF.

The V gene is TRBV4-2, the J gene TRBJ2-2; D may be TRBD2 (8 bases). V shed 0 bases and J shed 6 bases, with 26 bases lying between them. CDR3 size: 20 residues. Germline V CDR1 and CDR2: LGHNA, YNFKEQ. In DNA form, the CDR3 reads TGTGCCAGCAGCCAAGAGGGAGTCACGGGAGGGCCAACAGGGGCCGGGGAGCTGTTTTTT. As protein: CASSQEGVTGGPTGAGELFF.

The rearrangement joins TRBV13 to TRBJ1-1; unclear D gene. The CDR3 consists of 12 residues. V dropped 8 bases and J dropped 3 bases, with 10 bases sitting between them. The germline gives CDR1 PRHDT, CDR2 FYEKMQ (reference sequence). The CDR3, as DNA: TGTGCCAGCTCGCCGGGATACACTGAAGCTTTCTTT. This codes for CASSPGYTEAFF.

The chain recombines TRBV6-5 with TRBJ1-1; D not resolved. V was trimmed by 6 bases and J by 6 bases, leaving 11 bases between them. Germline CDR1 is MNHEY and CDR2 is SVGAGI. CDR3 length equals 12 residues. CDR3 bases: TGTGCCAGCAGCCCCCCAGAGGCTGAAGCTTTCTTT. Translation: CASSPPEAEAFF.

J is TRBJ2-3 and V is TRBV2, with 9 bases lining up with TRBD2. This CDR3 comprises 15 residues. Germline CDR1 and CDR2: SNHLY and FYNNEI. The V segment lost 4 bases and the J segment 2 bases; nucleotides outside the gene matches: 4. CDR3 in DNA: TGTGCCAGCAGTGTGCGGACTAGCGACACAGATACGCAGTATTTT. Translating gives CASSVRTSDTDTQYF.

This clone has more than one count but fewer than ten. This sequence joins TRBV18 and TRBJ1-1; TRBD1 aligns across 7 bases. The CDR3 has 14 residues. V lost 3 bases and J lost 3; bases outside the gene matches: 4. Germline V gene lookup returns CDR1 KGHSH and CDR2 LQKENI. The CDR3 DNA is TGTGCCAGCTCACCTCAGGGGGGAGACACTGAAGCTTTCTTT. Its protein product is CASSPQGGDTEAFF. Full variable domain (outside the CDR3, taken from reference TRBV18 and TRBJ1-1): NAGVMQNPRHLVRRRGQEARLRCSPMKGHSHVYWYRQLPEEGLKFMVYLQKENIIDESGMPKERFSAEFPKEGPSILRIQQVVRGDSAAYFCASSPQGGDTEAFFGQGTRLTVV.

The chain couples TRBV13 to TRBJ2-1; 9 nucleotides align to TRBD2. Germline trimming cut 5 bases from V and 6 bases from J; bases unmatched to any gene: 8. There are 15 residues in the CDR3. Germline loops: CDR1 PRHDT, CDR2 FYEKMQ (reference sequence). This CDR3 reads CASSPLLAGANEQFF. CDR3 in DNA: TGTGCCAGCAGCCCCCTGTTAGCGGGGGCCAATGAGCAGTTCTTC.

V gene TRBV7-6 combines with J gene TRBJ2-3; TRBD2 agrees at 12 bases. Germline loops: CDR1 SGHVS, CDR2 FNYEAQ. V dropped 5 bases and J dropped 1; count of bases not matched to a gene: 4. The CDR3 loop spans 16 amino acids. The CDR3: CASSTSGGRGTDTQYF. CDR3 bases: TGTGCCAGCAGCACTAGCGGGGGGAGGGGCACAGATACGCAGTATTTT.

This clone was picked up one time. This chain joins TRBV4-1 and TRBJ2-3; 8 bases fit TRBD1. The CDR3 runs 15 residues. Germline values: CDR1 MGHRA, CDR2 YSYEKL. V lost 2 bases to trimming and J lost 5 bases; unmatched junction nucleotides: 6. Written as DNA, the CDR3 is TGCGCCAGCAGCCAAATCCAGGGGGCAGGAGATACGCAGTATTTT. Translated, it gives CASSQIQGAGDTQYF.

This clone showed up just once. The chain uses TRBV7-9 and TRBJ1-2, with 7 bases matching TRBD1. Germline CDR1 reads SEHNR; CDR2 reads FQNEAQ (reference sequence). J gave up 4 bases and V 1 base, and 3 bases lay outside the gene matches. CDR3 length equals 14 residues. In DNA, the CDR3 is TGTGCCAGCAGCTTAGGACGACAGGGCTATGGCTACACCTTC. Its translation: CASSLGRQGYGYTF.

This clone appeared a single time. The CDR3 DNA is TGTGCCTGGGGACGTCTATCAGGGTGGGCGTCGGCGGAAGATACGCAGTATTTT. It translates to CAWGRLSGWASAEDTQYF. This rearrangement joins TRBV30 to TRBJ2-3; weak D call: TRBD1 (5 bases). V lost 5 bases and J 5 bases, leaving 29 bases between the germline ends. CDR1 is GTSNPN, CDR2 SVGIG, per germline (reference sequence). The CDR3 extends over 18 amino acids. The complete variable domain, with remaining parts taken from reference TRBV30 and TRBJ2-3, reads SQTIHQWPATLVQPVGSPLSLECTVEGTSNPNLYWYRQAAGRGLQLLFYSVGIGQISSEVPQNLSASRPQDRQFILSSKKLLLSDSGFYLCAWGRLSGWASAEDTQYFGPGTRLTVL.

This chain links TRBV9 with TRBJ2-1; unclear D gene. There are 14 residues in the CDR3. Germline V gene sequence: CDR1 SGDLS, CDR2 YYNGEE. With 1 base removed from V and 5 bases from J, the gap between germline ends came to 10 bases. CDR3 nucleotide sequence: TGTGCCAGCAGCGTAATGGCCTCTGACAATGAGCAGTTCTTC. Translating gives CASSVMASDNEQFF.

The chain uses TRBV25-1 and TRBJ2-2; 8 positions agree with TRBD1. The ends lost 1 base at V and 2 bases at J; junction bases unmatched: 6. The CDR3 is made up of 17 amino acids. Germline CDR1 and CDR2: MGHDK and SYGVNS. This CDR3 reads CASSESDRATNTGELFF. The CDR3 region has the DNA TGTGCCAGCAGTGAATCGGACAGGGCGACTAACACCGGGGAGCTGTTTTTT.

The chain links TRBV4-1 to TRBJ2-7; 7 bases line up with TRBD1. V trimming: 1 base; J trimming: 2 bases; junction bases outside the gene matches: 5. The germline V gene encodes CDR1 MGHRA and CDR2 YSYEKL. The CDR3 totals 15 residues. The DNA for the CDR3 is TGCGCCAGCAGCCAAGCCCCACAGGGGACCTACGAGCAGTACTTC. Amino acids: CASSQAPQGTYEQYF.

The gene calls are TRBV6-6 and TRBJ1-2; 9 positions match TRBD1. Germline CDR1 reads MNHNY; CDR2 reads SVGAGI (reference sequence). Trimming took 5 bases from V and 8 from J; bases not matched to a gene: 9. The CDR3 covers 14 residues. CDR3 in DNA: TGTGCCAGCAGTACCGGGACAGGGATTCAGGGCTACACCTTC. Its translation: CASSTGTGIQGYTF.

Only one count was recorded for this clone. The chain uses TRBV6-5 and TRBJ2-3; a possible D gene is TRBD1 (5 bases). With 2 bases removed from V and 5 bases from J, the gap between germline ends came to 5 bases. Germline-derived CDR1 and CDR2 are MNHEY and SVGAGI. This CDR3 region has 12 residues. In DNA form, the CDR3 reads TGTGCCAGCAGTTACAGGGGAGATACGCAGTATTTT. It encodes CASSYRGDTQYF.

The J gene is TRBJ2-2, the V gene TRBV9; D call uncertain. The CDR3 contains 13 residues. CDR1 is SGDLS, CDR2 YYNGEE, per germline. V was trimmed by 0 bases and J by 6 bases, leaving 6 bases between them. CDR3 sequence reads: CASSVDISGELFF. CDR3 bases: TGTGCCAGCAGCGTAGACATCTCCGGGGAGCTGTTTTTT. The variable domain in full, completed from reference TRBV9 and TRBJ2-2, reads DSGVTQTPKHLITATGQRVTLRCSPRSGDLSVYWYQQSLDQGLQFLIQYYNGEERAKGNILERFSAQQFPDLHSELNLSSLELGDSALYFCASSVDISGELFFGEGSRLTVL.

Comment on this clone: Other nucleotide sequences from this sample produce the same CDR3. The chain employs TRBV4-3 and TRBJ2-7; TRBD1 matches at 10 bases. Germline CDR1 reads LGHNA; CDR2 reads YSLEER. V was pared by 2 bases and J by 5 bases, with 6 bases of the junction left unmatched. This CDR3 contains 15 residues. The CDR3 DNA reads TGCGCCAGCAGCCAATCCGGGACAGGGGACCACGAGCAGTACTTC. Its protein is CASSQSGTGDHEQYF.